This entry features one TCR beta chain sequence. The length of the CDR3 is 19 residues. Germline lookup yields CDR1 SGHRS and CDR2 YFSETQ. V gave up 3 bases and J gave up 0 bases; unmatched junction bases: 8. This specimen comes from a study of blood T cell repertoires in COVID-19. Study information: Collection of acute and convalescent COVID-19 samples took place in the United States, Italy and Spain. T cells, B-cell-depleted T cells, or PBMCs supplied cDNA or gDNA.

The cohort comprised adults aged roughly 18 to 95 years residing in 20 to 30 US areas. Original processing methods: Reference gene primers were amplified, and this amplification served to estimate nucleated cell counts. Produced via immunoSEQ multiplex PCR; TCRdb's table is partial and in-frame only. V, J and clone size derive from that table, while D and trimming were established from the DNA sequence. Seen here are 300,000 to 350,000 clones, roughly 90% observed once, and the top ten hold 4% to 5.5%. The chain is built from TRBV5-1 and TRBJ2-2; 13 positions match TRBD2. This sequence was found in a woman aged 18 to 35 with acute COVID-19. The sequenced sample was PBMCs or T cells enriched from blood (not recorded which). The CDR3 spells CASSSWTSGSRANTGELFF. CDR3 DNA: TGCGCCAGCAGCTCTTGGACTAGCGGGAGTAGGGCGAACACCGGGGAGCTGTTTTTT.